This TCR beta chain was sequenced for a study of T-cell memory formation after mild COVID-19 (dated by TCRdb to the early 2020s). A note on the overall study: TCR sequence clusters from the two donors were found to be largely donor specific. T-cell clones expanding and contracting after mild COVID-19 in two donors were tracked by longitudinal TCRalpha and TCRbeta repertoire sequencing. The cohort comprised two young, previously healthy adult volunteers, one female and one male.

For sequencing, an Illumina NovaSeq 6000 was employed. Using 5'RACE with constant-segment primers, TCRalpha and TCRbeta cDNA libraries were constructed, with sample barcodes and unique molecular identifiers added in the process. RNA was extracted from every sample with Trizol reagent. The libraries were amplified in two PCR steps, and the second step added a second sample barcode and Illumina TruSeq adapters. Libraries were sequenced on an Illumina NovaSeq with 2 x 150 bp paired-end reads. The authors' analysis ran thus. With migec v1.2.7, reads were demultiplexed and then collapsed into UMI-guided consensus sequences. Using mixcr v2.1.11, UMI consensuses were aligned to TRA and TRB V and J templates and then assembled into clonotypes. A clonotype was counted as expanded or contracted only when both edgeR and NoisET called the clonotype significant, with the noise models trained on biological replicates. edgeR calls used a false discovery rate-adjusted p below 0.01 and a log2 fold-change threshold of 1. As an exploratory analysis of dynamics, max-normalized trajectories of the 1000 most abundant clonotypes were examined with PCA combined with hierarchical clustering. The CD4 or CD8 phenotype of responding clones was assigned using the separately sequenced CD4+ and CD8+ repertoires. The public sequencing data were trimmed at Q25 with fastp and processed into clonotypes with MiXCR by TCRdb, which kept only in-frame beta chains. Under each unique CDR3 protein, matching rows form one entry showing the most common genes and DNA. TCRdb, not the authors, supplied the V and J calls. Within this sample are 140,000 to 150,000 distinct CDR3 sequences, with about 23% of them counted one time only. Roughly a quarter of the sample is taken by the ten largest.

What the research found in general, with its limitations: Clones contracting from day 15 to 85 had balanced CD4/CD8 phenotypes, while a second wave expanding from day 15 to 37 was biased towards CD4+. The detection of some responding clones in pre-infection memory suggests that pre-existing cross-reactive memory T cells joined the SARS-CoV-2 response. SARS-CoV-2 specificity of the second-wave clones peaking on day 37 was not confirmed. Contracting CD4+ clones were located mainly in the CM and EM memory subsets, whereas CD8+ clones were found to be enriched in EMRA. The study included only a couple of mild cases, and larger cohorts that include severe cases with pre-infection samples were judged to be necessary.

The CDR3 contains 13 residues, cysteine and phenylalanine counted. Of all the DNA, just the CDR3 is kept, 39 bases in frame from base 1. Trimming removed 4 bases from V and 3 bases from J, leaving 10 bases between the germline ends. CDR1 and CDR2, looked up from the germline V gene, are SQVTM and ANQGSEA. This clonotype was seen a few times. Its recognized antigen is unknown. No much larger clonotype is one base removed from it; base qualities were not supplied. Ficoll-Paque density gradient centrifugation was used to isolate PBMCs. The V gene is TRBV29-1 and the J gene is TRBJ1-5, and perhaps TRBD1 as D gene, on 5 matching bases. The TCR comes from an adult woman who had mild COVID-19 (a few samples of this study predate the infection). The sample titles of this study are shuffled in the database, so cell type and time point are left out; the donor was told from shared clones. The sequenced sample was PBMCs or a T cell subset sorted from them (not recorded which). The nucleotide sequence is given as TGCAGCGTTGCCTCAGGGTACAATCAGCCCCAGCATTTT. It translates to CSVASGYNQPQHF.